The clone carrying this TCR beta chain was detected ten times or more. This sample is part of a study of CD8+CD57+ T cells in acquired aplastic anemia. The template for TCR beta VDJ and CDR3 sequence profiling was genomic DNA. TCRdb reprocessed the reads with MiXCR, giving one entry per CDR3 protein. Of about 140,000 distinct CDR3 sequences detected, approximately 41% appear once; the ten largest clones hold over 6.5%. The V end was cut by 3 bases, the J end by 7 bases, with 10 bases between. Germline lookup yields CDR1 SGHTA and CDR2 FQGNSA. The CDR3 loop spans 13 amino acids. V usage is TRBV7-2 and J usage is TRBJ1-5, with D uncertain. The clonotype was recovered from a human donor in good health, serving as a control. Sequencing was performed on sorted CD4+, CD8+, or CD8+CD57+ T cells (not recorded which) from PBMCs. The CDR3 coding sequence is TGTGCCAGCAGCTTCCCCCCGGGGCAGCCCCAGCATTTT. Translating it yields CASSFPPGQPQHF.